Many counts were recorded for the clone carrying this T cell receptor beta chain. This entry comes from a study of T cells in Graves' hyperthyroidism and ophthalmopathy. Amplified regions were TCR beta CDR3 sequences from RNA transcripts. The primer set for the first-round RT-PCR of the TCR CDR3 was HTBI. TCRdb ran MiXCR on the multiplex PCR reads and lists one entry per CDR3 protein. The repertoire holds about 640,000 distinct CDR3 sequences, with about 14% as singletons. Germline CDR1 LGHNA, CDR2 YNFKEQ. Trimming removed 3 bases from V and 5 bases from J, with 14 bases in between. The CDR3 consists of 15 residues.

The chain has TRBV4-2 and TRBJ1-5; tentatively, D is TRBD1 (5 bases). Sequencing was carried out using blood. This TCR derives from a woman between 50 and 59 years old with Graves' ophthalmopathy. DNA for the CDR3: TGTGCCAGCAGCCAGGGCGGGACGGCGTATCAGCCCCAGCATTTT. It yields the protein CASSQGGTAYQPQHF.